In its sample, the clone carrying this TCR beta chain was seen many times. TCRdb reanalysed the 5' RACE reads using MiXCR and keeps one entry per CDR3 protein. The sample contains approximately 230,000 distinct CDR3 sequences, about 17% of which appear only once. This sample stems from a study of T-cell memory formation after mild COVID-19. V lost 5 bases and J lost 8; bases outside the gene matches: 8. The CDR3 sequence is 15 residues long. Germline V gene data show CDR1 as MNHEY and CDR2 as SVGAGI. This chain connects TRBV6-5 to TRBJ1-6, with 8 bases identical to TRBD1. The source material was PBMCs or a T cell subset sorted from them (not recorded which). The sequence came from a young man who had mild COVID-19 (a few samples of this study predate the infection). Cell type and time point are not known. For the CDR3, the DNA is TGTGCCAGCAGTAGGACAGGGTTCCAAGATTCACCCCTCCACTTT. It yields the protein CASSRTGFQDSPLHF.